These 9 T cell receptor beta chains were sequenced from one sample in a study of patients and donors after allogeneic stem cell transplantation. TCRdb itself ran the RT-PCR reads through MiXCR, one entry per CDR3 protein. Of roughly 940,000 distinct CDR3 sequences listed, 18% are singletons. What was sequenced was blood, either unsorted or a sorted T cell fraction (not recorded which). The receptors derive from a human donor who was either an allogeneic HSCT recipient or a stem cell or donor lymphocyte infusion donor (not recorded which). It is not recorded whose cells these are; they may come from a transplant donor.

This clonotype has more than one count but fewer than ten. The chain has TRBV4-1 and TRBJ2-7; possibly TRBD1 for D (6 bases). The CDR3 is 15 residues long. Germline CDR1 is MGHRA and CDR2 is YSYEKL. V lost 2 bases, J lost 5 bases, and 16 bases lay in between. CDR3 sequence reads: CASSQFEQGSDEQYF. The CDR3, as DNA: TGCGCCAGCAGCCAATTTGAACAGGGTAGCGACGAGCAGTACTTC.

V and J are TRBV6-6 and TRBJ1-1, with 7 bases fitting TRBD1. With V trimmed by 8 bases and J by 8 bases, 11 bases remained unmatched. The CDR3 length is 13 residues. CDR1 MNHNY and CDR2 SVGAGI come from the germline V gene (reference sequence). The CDR3 sequence: CASRDREGWEAFF. The CDR3 nucleotides read TGTGCCAGCCGCGACAGGGAGGGTTGGGAAGCTTTCTTT.

There are a few counts of this clonotype. This sequence joins TRBV5-1 and TRBJ2-7; tentatively, D is TRBD2 (5 bases). This CDR3 spans 15 amino acids. The V gene's germline CDR1 is SGHRS and CDR2 YFSETQ. Trimming shortened V by 5 bases and J by 4 bases, and 19 bases separated the two germline ends. CDR3 in amino acids: CASRFLPGTQYEQYF. The CDR3 DNA reads as TGCGCCAGCAGGTTCCTTCCGGGAACACAGTACGAGCAGTACTTC. The complete variable domain, with remaining parts taken from reference TRBV5-1 and TRBJ2-7, reads KAGVTQTPRYLIKTRGQQVTLSCSPISGHRSVSWYQQTPGQGLQFLFEYFSETQRNKGNFPGRFSGRQFSNSRSEMNVSTLELGDSALYLCASRFLPGTQYEQYFGPGTRLTVT.

The chain links TRBV5-6 to TRBJ1-3; D gene uncertain. This CDR3 contains 17 residues. V was trimmed by 0 bases and J by 0 bases, leaving 13 bases between them. The V gene's germline CDR1 is SGHDT and CDR2 YYEEEE. The CDR3 coding sequence is TGTGCCAGCAGCTTGGGGATCCACGGTAGCTCTGGAAACACCATATATTTT. Translating gives CASSLGIHGSSGNTIYF. Full variable domain (outside the CDR3, taken from reference TRBV5-6 and TRBJ1-3): DAGVTQSPTHLIKTRGQQVTLRCSPKSGHDTVSWYQQALGQGPQFIFQYYEEEERQRGNFPDRFSGHQFPNYSSELNVNALLLGDSALYLCASSLGIHGSSGNTIYFGEGSWLTVV.

This chain connects TRBV12-3 or TRBV12-4 to TRBJ2-5, with 12 positions matching TRBD2. Unmatched junction bases numbered 9, after V lost 6 bases and J lost 4 bases. The CDR3 is 16 residues long. CDR3 amino acids: CASRLAGGGPRETQYF. The DNA for the CDR3 is TGTGCCAGCAGACTAGCGGGAGGCGGGCCGCGAGAGACCCAGTACTTC.

The chain is built from TRBV5-1 and TRBJ1-2, with D possibly TRBD1 on 5 matching bases. This CDR3 has 15 amino acids. Germline lookup yields CDR1 SGHRS and CDR2 YFSETQ. The germline V and J ends were trimmed by 5 bases and 2 bases, with 16 bases remaining between them. CDR3 sequence: CASRITIGANYGYTF. Here the CDR3 DNA reads TGCGCCAGCAGGATTACGATAGGGGCAAACTATGGCTACACCTTC.

This clonotype came up once. The chain is built from TRBV4-1 and TRBJ1-4; TRBD1 is a possible D gene (5 bases). CDR3 length: 17 residues. Germline-derived CDR1 and CDR2 are MGHRA and YSYEKL. Trimming removed 3 bases from V and 0 bases from J, with 14 bases in between. CDR3 DNA sequence: TGCGCCAGCAGCCACCCAGCGCAGGGTGCAACTAATGAAAAACTGTTTTTT. This sequence encodes CASSHPAQGATNEKLFF.

This clonotype has a handful of counts. The chain employs TRBV20-1 and TRBJ2-7; TRBD1 aligns across 8 bases. Unmatched junction bases numbered 9, after V lost 6 bases and J lost 2 bases. Germline-derived CDR1 and CDR2 are DFQATT and SNEGSKA (reference sequence). There are 14 residues in the CDR3. DNA of the CDR3: TGCAGTGCGGGCCTGACAGGGGCAACCTACGAGCAGTACTTC. Its protein is CSAGLTGATYEQYF.

The V call is TRBV4-2, the J call TRBJ2-1; a weak D match, TRBD2 (6 bases). This CDR3 has 15 amino acids. CDR1 LGHNA and CDR2 YNFKEQ come from the germline V gene. V was trimmed by 4 bases and J by 2 bases, leaving 12 bases between them. As DNA, the CDR3 is TGTGCCAGCAGCCCCCGGGAGAGGGCCTACAATGAGCAGTTCTTC. Translation gives CASSPRERAYNEQFF.